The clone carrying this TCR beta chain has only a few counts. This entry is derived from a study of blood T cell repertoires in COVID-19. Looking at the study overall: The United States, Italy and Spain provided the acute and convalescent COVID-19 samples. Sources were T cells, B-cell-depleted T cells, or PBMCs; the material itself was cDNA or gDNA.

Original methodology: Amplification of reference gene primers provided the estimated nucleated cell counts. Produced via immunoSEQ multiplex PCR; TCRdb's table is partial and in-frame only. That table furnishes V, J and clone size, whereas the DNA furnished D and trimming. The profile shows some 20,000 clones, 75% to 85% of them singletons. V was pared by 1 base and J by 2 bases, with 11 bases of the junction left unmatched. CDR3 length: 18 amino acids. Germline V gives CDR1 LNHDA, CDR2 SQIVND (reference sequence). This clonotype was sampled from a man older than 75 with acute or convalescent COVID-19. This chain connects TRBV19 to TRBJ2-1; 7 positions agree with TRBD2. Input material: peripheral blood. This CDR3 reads CASSIGLYGGTTYNEQFF. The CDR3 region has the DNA TGTGCCAGTAGTATAGGACTATACGGGGGGACTACCTACAATGAGCAGTTCTTC.